One and the same sample provided the 15 T cell receptor beta chains below, sequenced in a study of T-cell reconstitution after alpha-beta-depleted transplantation in children. Unique molecular identifiers were incorporated during preparation of the TCRbeta library. Each CDR3 protein is one row after TCRdb ran MiXCR on the PCR reads. Found here are over 300,000 distinct CDR3 sequences, about a tenth of them singletons; the top ten hold 2% to 3%. Sequencing used PBMCs from the stem cell graft donor, obtained from the stem cell graft. Source of these receptors: a human donor who donated a stem cell graft to a child with acute lymphoblastic leukemia.

This clonotype has just a few counts. The J gene is TRBJ2-2, the V gene TRBV20-1, with a tentative D call TRBD2 (6 bases). V was pared by 5 bases and J by 5 bases, with 9 bases between. The CDR3 sequence is 12 residues long. Germline loops: CDR1 DFQATT, CDR2 SNEGSKA (reference sequence). CDR3 coding DNA: TGCAGTGCTTGGGGGGAGACCGGGGAGCTGTTTTTT. Translated: CSAWGETGELFF.

The rearrangement joins TRBV28 to TRBJ2-7; the D is unclear. Between the trimmed V and J ends, which lost 5 bases and 3 bases, there was a span of 5 bases. Germline loops: CDR1 MDHEN, CDR2 SYDVKM. This CDR3 has 11 amino acids. The CDR3 nucleotides are TGTGCCAGCAGTATGCACTACGAGCAGTACTTC. Protein sequence: CASSMHYEQYF.

The gene calls are TRBV5-1 and TRBJ2-7; D uncertain. This CDR3 contains 15 residues. The V gene lost 0 bases and the J gene lost 5 bases, with 15 bases spanning the gap. Germline V lookup: CDR1 SGHRS, CDR2 YFSETQ. In DNA, the CDR3 is TGCGCCAGCAGCTTGGAGCGCTTTCCTACAGACGAGCAGTACTTC. Protein product: CASSLERFPTDEQYF.

This clonotype was counted many times. The chain couples TRBV29-1 to TRBJ1-6; 7 nucleotides align to TRBD1. Germline V gene sequence: CDR1 SQVTM, CDR2 ANQGSEA. The CDR3 has 14 amino acids. V lost 6 bases and J lost 6; bases outside the gene matches: 8. The CDR3 DNA reads TGCAGCGTCGTATTAGGGACAGTTAATTCACCCCTCCACTTT. Protein sequence: CSVVLGTVNSPLHF.

The table lists this clonotype with a few counts. The chain recombines TRBV5-1 with TRBJ2-3, with D perhaps given as TRBD1 or TRBD2 (5 bases each). The CDR3 is made up of 15 amino acids. Germline V CDR1 and CDR2: SGHRS, YFSETQ. V lost 3 bases, J lost 5 bases, and 16 bases lay in between. The CDR3 loop reads CASSSGPLGVDTQYF. DNA of the CDR3: TGCGCCAGCAGCTCCGGGCCCCTGGGGGTAGATACGCAGTATTTT.

The table lists this clonotype with a few counts. The chain uses TRBV5-1 and TRBJ2-7; D is possibly TRBD1 or TRBD2 (6 bases each). CDR1 SGHRS and CDR2 YFSETQ come from the germline V gene. CDR3 length equals 15 residues. Trimming removed 4 bases from V and 2 bases from J, with 16 bases in between. The CDR3 DNA sequence: TGCGCCAGCAGCCCAAAAGACAGGACTACCTACGAGCAGTACTTC. It codes for CASSPKDRTTYEQYF.

The chain links TRBV5-1 to TRBJ2-7, with 8 bases aligning to TRBD1. Germline loops: CDR1 SGHRS, CDR2 YFSETQ. The V gene end was trimmed by 4 bases and the J gene end by 4 bases; junction bases not matched to a gene: 10. The CDR3 length is 15 residues. CDR3: CASSPMRQGSYEQYF. DNA of the CDR3: TGCGCCAGCAGCCCTATGCGACAGGGGTCATACGAGCAGTACTTC.

This clonotype has a single count. A junction boundary mismatches the germline segment, possibly from a read error. This chain links TRBV7-2 with TRBJ1-4, with D unresolved. Per germline, CDR1 SGHTA and CDR2 FQGNSA. There are 14 residues in the CDR3. The CDR3 nucleotides read TGTGCCACCAGCTTAGGGTTCTCTAATGAAAAACTGTTTTTT. Protein sequence: CATSLGFSNEKLFF.

This clonotype has ten or more counts. This sequence joins TRBV9 and TRBJ1-1, with TRBD1 as a possible D gene (6 bases). There are 13 residues in the CDR3. The V end was cut by 2 bases, the J end by 5 bases, with 10 bases between. Per germline, CDR1 SGDLS and CDR2 YYNGEE. CDR3 loop: CASSVGGRTEAFF. CDR3 nucleotide sequence: TGTGCCAGCAGCGTCGGGGGCCGGACTGAAGCTTTCTTT.

The rearrangement joins TRBV20-1 to TRBJ2-1; D remains ambiguous. The CDR3 loop spans 15 amino acids. In germline, CDR1 is DFQATT, CDR2 SNEGSKA (reference sequence). Trimming shortened V by 6 bases and J by 0 bases, and 15 bases separated the two germline ends. Written as DNA, the CDR3 is TGCAGTGCCAGGTACGTCCAGAGCTCCTACAATGAGCAGTTCTTC. Translating gives CSARYVQSSYNEQFF.

This clonotype appeared a few times. V usage is TRBV10-3 and J usage is TRBJ1-6, with a tentative D call TRBD1 (5 bases). The CDR3 runs to 16 residues. Trimming left V 0 bases short and J 9 bases short, with 15 bases between. Germline V gene lookup returns CDR1 ENHRY and CDR2 SYGVKD. The CDR3 protein is CAISESMATGGSPLHF. In nucleotides, the CDR3 is TGTGCCATCAGTGAGTCGATGGCTACCGGGGGTTCACCCCTCCACTTT.

This clonotype was picked up many times. This chain uses TRBV12-3 or TRBV12-4 with TRBJ2-2; D gene unclear. V dropped 5 bases and J dropped 5 bases, with 9 bases sitting between them. The CDR3 has 13 residues. Here the CDR3 DNA reads TGTGCCAGCAGTCCATCGGTTACCGGGGAGCTGTTTTTT. This codes for CASSPSVTGELFF.

The J gene is TRBJ2-7, the V gene TRBV12-3 or TRBV12-4, with 8 nucleotides matching TRBD1. CDR3 length equals 16 residues. V lost 2 bases and J lost 3; bases outside the gene matches: 9. CDR3 loop: CASSLSYGTGDYEQYF. Here the CDR3 DNA reads TGTGCCAGCAGTTTATCTTACGGGACAGGTGACTACGAGCAGTACTTC.

This clonotype was detected a few times. The chain carries TRBV27 and TRBJ2-7; D may be TRBD1 (5 bases). The V end lost 6 bases, the J end lost 1 base, and 13 bases lay between the germline ends. The CDR3 length is 14 residues. CDR1 and CDR2 (germline): MNHEY, SMNVEV (reference sequence). This CDR3 reads CASSRRQYSYEQYF. As DNA, the CDR3 is TGTGCCAGCAGCCGGAGACAGTATTCCTACGAGCAGTACTTC.

This clonotype was found a few times. V and J are TRBV7-8 and TRBJ2-1; D perhaps matches TRBD2 (5 bases). The V gene's germline CDR1 is SGHVS and CDR2 FQNEAQ. The V end lost 6 bases, the J end lost 6 bases, and 9 bases lay between the germline ends. The CDR3 consists of 12 residues. In DNA, the CDR3 is TGTGCCAGCAGGAAAGGGAGCAATGAGCAGTTCTTC. Amino acid sequence: CASRKGSNEQFF.